These 11 T cell receptor beta chains were sequenced from one sample in a study of cytomegalovirus exposure and HLA in healthy donors. The PCR employed 60 Vbeta primers together with 13 Jbeta primers. Profiled with immunoSEQ multiplex PCR; TCRdb holds only in-frame clones, not every one. In the table there are approximately 140,000 clones, roughly four fifths of which are singletons. The sample was PBMCs. These receptors all come from a man between 18 and 35 years old in good health and CMV-seropositive.

The chain is built from TRBV6-5 and TRBJ2-2; 9 bases are a match to TRBD2. CDR3 size: 15 residues. Trimming removed 5 bases from V and 8 bases from J; junction bases left unmatched: 9. Germline values: CDR1 MNHEY, CDR2 SVGAGI. CDR3 residues: CASSTGREGSGELFF. CDR3 nucleotide sequence: TGTGCCAGCAGTACGGGGCGGGAGGGCTCGGGGGAGCTGTTTTTT.

This rearrangement joins TRBV10-1 to TRBJ2-3; weak D call: TRBD1 (6 bases). CDR3 length equals 14 residues. CDR1 is WNHNN, CDR2 SYGVQD, per germline (reference sequence). The V end was cut by 4 bases, the J end by 3 bases, with 11 bases between. The CDR3 region is CASSVSRGTDTQYF. The CDR3 DNA reads as TGCGCCAGCAGTGTGTCTAGGGGGACAGATACGCAGTATTTT.

This chain connects TRBV15 to TRBJ1-1; TRBD1 might be the D (5 bases). Trimming removed 6 bases from V and 4 bases from J, with 18 bases in between. The CDR3 is 15 residues long. CDR1 and CDR2 from the germline V gene are LNHNV and YYDKDF (reference sequence). The CDR3 region has the DNA TGTGCCACCAGGCCCCTCCAGGGAAGGTTCACTGAAGCTTTCTTT. It encodes CATRPLQGRFTEAFF.

Only a few counts were recorded for this clone. This CDR3 reads CASSQDRTYNEQFF. CDR3 DNA sequence: TGTGCCAGCAGCCAGGACAGAACTTACAATGAGCAGTTCTTC. The chain couples TRBV11-3 to TRBJ2-1; perhaps TRBD1 as D (6 bases). With 5 bases removed from V and 4 bases from J, the gap between germline ends came to 12 bases. CDR1 is SGHNT and CDR2 is YENEEA in the germline V gene. This CDR3 has 14 amino acids. Full variable domain (remainder filled in from reference TRBV11-3 and TRBJ2-1): EAGVVQSPRYKIIEKKQPVAFWCNPISGHNTLYWYLQNLGQGPELLIRYENEEAVDDSQLPKDRFSAERLKGVDSTLKIQPAELGDSAVYLCASSQDRTYNEQFFGPGTRLTVL.

This chain connects TRBV19 to TRBJ2-1, with D possibly being TRBD2 (6 bases). CDR3 length: 12 residues. V was trimmed by 7 bases and J by 10 bases, leaving 14 bases between them. Germline V gene lookup returns CDR1 LNHDA and CDR2 SQIVND (reference sequence). The chain's CDR3 is CASMLAGREQFF. The CDR3 DNA follows: TGTGCCAGTATGTTGGCGGGGAGGGAGCAGTTCTTC.

This clone was recorded only once. This rearrangement joins TRBV2 to TRBJ2-7; a weak D match, TRBD1 (6 bases). The V gene lost 6 bases and the J gene lost 6 bases, with 9 bases spanning the gap. The CDR3 is 11 amino acids. CDR1 is SNHLY, CDR2 FYNNEI, per germline. CDR3 sequence (DNA): TGTGCCAGCAGGACAGGTTCCGAGCAGTACTTC. It codes for CASRTGSEQYF.

The V call is TRBV19, the J call TRBJ1-4, with TRBD1 identical over 8 bases. The germline CDR1 and CDR2 sequences are LNHDA and SQIVND (reference sequence). CDR3 length: 15 residues. The trim removed 5 bases at V and 3 bases at J, leaving 5 bases unmatched. The CDR3 spells CASSSTGAANEKLFF. For the CDR3, the DNA is TGTGCCAGTAGTTCGACAGGGGCAGCTAATGAAAAACTGTTTTTT.

CDR3 nucleotide sequence: TGTGCCAACATAGGGGTGTGTACGCAGTATTTT. The encoded protein is CANIGVCTQYF. The rearrangement uses TRBV25-1 and TRBJ2-3, with a possible D match to TRBD1 (5 bases). Germline values: CDR1 MGHDK, CDR2 SYGVNS. The V gene lost 10 bases and the J gene lost 8 bases, with 13 bases spanning the gap. The length of the CDR3 is 11 residues.

The V call is TRBV2, the J call TRBJ2-5; 16 bases are shared with TRBD2. CDR1 and CDR2 (germline): SNHLY, FYNNEI. V lost 6 bases, J lost 5 bases, and 3 bases stayed unmatched. CDR3 size: 15 residues. The CDR3: CASRPGLAGGETQYF. The CDR3 DNA is TGTGCCAGCAGACCGGGACTAGCGGGAGGGGAGACCCAGTACTTC.

The CDR3 is CASSLARIGTSSYEQYF. The CDR3 DNA reads TGCGCCAGCAGCTTGGCCCGAATAGGGACTAGCTCCTACGAGCAGTACTTC. V usage is TRBV5-1 and J usage is TRBJ2-7; 8 nucleotides line up with TRBD2. The germline V gene encodes CDR1 SGHRS and CDR2 YFSETQ. This CDR3 contains 17 residues. V gave up 0 bases and J gave up 0 bases; unmatched junction bases: 8.

This clone turned up a few times. J is TRBJ1-1 and V is TRBV6-5; D might be TRBD1 (5 bases). Germline CDR1 is MNHEY and CDR2 is SVGAGI. V was shortened by 0 bases and J by 7 bases, with 6 bases between the two germline ends. The length of the CDR3 is 12 residues. CDR3 sequence: CASSYSGGEAFF. The CDR3 DNA sequence: TGTGCCAGCAGTTACTCGGGGGGTGAAGCTTTCTTT.